Listed here are 21 T cell receptor beta chains from one sample, sequenced in a study of blood T cells in healthy people across ages. A sample-barcoded 5' primer and a J-beta primer mix were used in a second PCR of about 7 to 12 cycles. TCRdb fed the 5' RACE reads into MiXCR, producing one record per CDR3 protein. The sample includes around 1,000,000 distinct CDR3 sequences, approximately 25% of them seen just once. The same specimen was also included in a second study, on T cells of mothers and their children.

Sequencing was done on a sample of blood. These receptors all come from a girl aged 2 to 10 in good health.

This clonotype appeared a few times. V gene TRBV11-3 combines with J gene TRBJ2-1; weak D call: TRBD1 (5 bases). The V and J ends lost 3 bases and 6 bases respectively, with 12 bases between them. Germline loops: CDR1 SGHNT, CDR2 YENEEA. This CDR3 is 14 amino acids long. CDR3 coding DNA: TGTGCCAGCAGCTTTTCAGGGTTTCTCAATGAGCAGTTCTTC. This translates into CASSFSGFLNEQFF.

This clonotype was counted only a few times. The chain recombines TRBV7-8 with TRBJ2-5, with TRBD2 as a possible D gene (6 bases). The V and J ends lost 5 bases and 0 bases respectively, with 16 bases between them. CDR3 length equals 16 residues. Germline V gives CDR1 SGHVS, CDR2 FQNEAQ. CDR3 sequence: CASSARDSLYQETQYF. CDR3 nucleotides: TGTGCCAGCAGCGCCCGGGACTCCCTGTACCAAGAGACCCAGTACTTC.

The chain employs TRBV20-1 and TRBJ1-1; tentatively, D is TRBD1 (6 bases). V was cut by 0 bases and J by 4 bases, with 15 bases left in between. The CDR3 has 15 residues. The germline gives CDR1 DFQATT, CDR2 SNEGSKA (reference sequence). CDR3 in amino acids: CSARDERRGPTEAFF. The CDR3 coding sequence is TGCAGTGCTAGAGATGAGCGCAGGGGACCCACTGAAGCTTTCTTT.

Points on this clonotype: Germline is not matched at one junction end, which may reflect a read error. The V call is TRBV7-9, the J call TRBJ1-1; D remains ambiguous. Germline CDR1 and CDR2: SEHNR and FQNEAQ (reference sequence). The CDR3 length is 16 residues. CDR3 DNA sequence: TGTTCCAGCAGCCCGCGAGGGCGAGGCCTTAGCACTGAAGCTTTCTTT. This sequence encodes CSSSPRGRGLSTEAFF. Looking up the rest from reference TRBV7-9 and TRBJ1-1 gives the full variable domain: DTGVSQNPRHKITKRGQNVTFRCDPISEHNRLYWYRQTLGQGPEFLTYFQNEAQLEKSRLLSDRFSAERPKGSFSTLEIQRTEQGDSAMYLCSSSPRGRGLSTEAFFGQGTRLTVV.

J is TRBJ2-1 and V is TRBV27; 7 bases map to TRBD2. The junction had 5 bases not matched to a gene; V was cut back by 7 bases and J by 5 bases. Germline loops: CDR1 MNHEY, CDR2 SMNVEV (reference sequence). The CDR3 consists of 13 residues. Written as DNA, the CDR3 is TGTGCCAGCACGGGACTAACTAACAATGAGCAGTTCTTC. Its protein is CASTGLTNNEQFF.

The rearrangement uses TRBV29-1 and TRBJ2-1; 8 nucleotides match TRBD2. Germline V gene data show CDR1 as SQVTM and CDR2 as ANQGSEA. CDR3 length: 15 residues. The trim removed 5 bases at V and 4 bases at J, leaving 10 bases unmatched. CDR3 region: CSVLSGGGVYNEQFF. The CDR3 DNA reads as TGCAGCGTTCTATCGGGGGGGGGAGTTTACAATGAGCAGTTCTTC.

In the case of this clonotype: One junction end disagrees with the germline gene, perhaps due to a read error. V usage is TRBV5-1 and J usage is TRBJ2-2; D might be TRBD1 or TRBD2, each matching 5 bases. The germline V gene has CDR1 SGHRS and CDR2 YFSETQ. This CDR3 has 14 residues. The DNA of the CDR3 is TGCGCCAGCAGCTTGATTAACAGGACCGGGGAGCTGCTTTTT. Translating it yields CASSLINRTGELLF.

The V and J genes are TRBV27 and TRBJ2-7; possible D gene TRBD2, 5 bases. The CDR3 extends over 14 amino acids. Trimming took off 0 bases at V and 3 bases at J, with 9 bases between the two ends. Per germline, CDR1 MNHEY and CDR2 SMNVEV (reference sequence). DNA of the CDR3: TGTGCCAGCAGTTTATCCCACGAGGGCTACGAGCAGTACTTC. Its translation: CASSLSHEGYEQYF.

This clonotype was counted only a few times. The rearrangement links TRBV12-3 or TRBV12-4 to TRBJ1-1; D unclear. The CDR3 is 12 residues long. With 6 bases removed from V and 5 bases from J, the gap between germline ends came to 10 bases. CDR3 nucleotide sequence: TGTGCCAGCAGGACGGTGGGGACTGAAGCTTTCTTT. Translation gives CASRTVGTEAFF.

J is TRBJ1-1 and V is TRBV4-1; D possibly corresponds to TRBD1 (5 bases). CDR3 size: 15 residues. V lost 1 base and J lost 3, with 12 bases in between. Germline V lookup: CDR1 MGHRA, CDR2 YSYEKL. CDR3 DNA sequence: TGCGCCAGCAGCCAAGTCGAGGGGTGGCACACTGAAGCTTTCTTT. It translates to CASSQVEGWHTEAFF.

V and J are TRBV3-1 and TRBJ2-1; D remains unclear. Trimming cost V 0 bases and J 8 bases, with 5 bases left between them. The CDR3 loop spans 12 amino acids. Germline V lookup: CDR1 LGHDT, CDR2 YNNKEL (reference sequence). DNA of the CDR3: TGTGCCAGCAGCCAAGAAACCGATGAGCAGTTCTTC. This translates into CASSQETDEQFF.

There are a few counts of this clonotype. CDR3 coding DNA: TGTGCCAGCAGCCATACTAGCGAAAAAGATACGCAGTATTTT. The encoded protein is CASSHTSEKDTQYF. The rearrangement links TRBV7-2 to TRBJ2-3, with TRBD2 identical over 7 bases. Germline V CDR1 and CDR2: SGHTA, FQGNSA. The CDR3 is 14 residues long. J was trimmed by 5 bases and V by 5 bases; bases with no gene match: 7.

The chain links TRBV7-9 to TRBJ2-7; D gene unclear. The CDR3 contains 14 residues. Germline V lookup: CDR1 SEHNR, CDR2 FQNEAQ (reference sequence). Trimming removed 5 bases at V and 6 bases at J, with 17 bases between. The CDR3 here is CASSPSPEALEQYF. The CDR3 DNA reads TGTGCCAGCAGCCCCTCCCCAGAGGCGCTCGAGCAGTACTTC.

This clonotype was detected only a few times. The junction departs from germline at one end; a sequencing error may be responsible. The rearrangement joins TRBV7-9 to TRBJ2-1; 7 positions agree with TRBD2. The CDR3 has 14 amino acids. From germline, CDR1 is SEHNR and CDR2 FQNEAQ (reference sequence). DNA of the CDR3: TGTGCCAGCAGCTTAGCGGGAGGGCCGGATGAGCAGGTCTTC. It is translated as CASSLAGGPDEQVF. Full variable domain (remainder filled in from reference TRBV7-9 and TRBJ2-1): DTGVSQNPRHKITKRGQNVTFRCDPISEHNRLYWYRQTLGQGPEFLTYFQNEAQLEKSRLLSDRFSAERPKGSFSTLEIQRTEQGDSAMYLCASSLAGGPDEQVFGPGTRLTVL.

The genes are TRBV7-9 and TRBJ2-7; D gene ambiguous. The CDR3 runs to 14 residues. Germline V gene sequence: CDR1 SEHNR, CDR2 FQNEAQ (reference sequence). Trimming took off 5 bases at V and 0 bases at J, with 11 bases between the two ends. The CDR3 coding sequence is TGTGCCAGCAGCACACCAATTAGCTCCTACGAGCAGTACTTC. Residues: CASSTPISSYEQYF. The full variable domain, completed using reference TRBV7-9 and TRBJ2-7, is DTGVSQNPRHKITKRGQNVTFRCDPISEHNRLYWYRQTLGQGPEFLTYFQNEAQLEKSRLLSDRFSAERPKGSFSTLEIQRTEQGDSAMYLCASSTPISSYEQYFGPGTRLTVT.

This clonotype was observed a few times. The gene calls are TRBV5-5 and TRBJ2-7; TRBD2 matches at 12 bases. Losses at the gene ends were 0 bases for V and 5 bases for J; bases not matched to a gene: 6. There are 16 residues in the CDR3. Germline CDR1 and CDR2: SGHKS and YYEKEE (reference sequence). The CDR3 loop reads CASSLGLAGVLNEQYF. The DNA for the CDR3 is TGTGCCAGCAGCTTGGGACTAGCGGGAGTTCTGAACGAGCAGTACTTC.

This rearrangement joins TRBV7-9 to TRBJ2-5; tentative D call: TRBD2 (7 bases). The CDR3 totals 13 residues. CDR1 is SEHNR, CDR2 FQNEAQ, per germline (reference sequence). Trimming pared 10 bases from V and 1 base from J, leaving 13 bases between. CDR3 residues: CATRGGGQETQYF. The CDR3 DNA sequence: TGTGCCACCCGGGGAGGGGGCCAAGAGACCCAGTACTTC.

This clonotype has just a few counts. The chain couples TRBV4-1 to TRBJ2-1; 8 nucleotides line up with TRBD1. V lost 2 bases and J lost 3; bases outside the gene matches: 6. The CDR3 has 16 amino acids. Germline CDR1 reads MGHRA; CDR2 reads YSYEKL. CDR3 nucleotides: TGCGCCAGCAGCCAAACAGGGGGTATCGACTACAATGAGCAGTTCTTC. It encodes CASSQTGGIDYNEQFF.

This chain connects TRBV5-1 to TRBJ1-1, with 10 bases lining up with TRBD1. The CDR3 totals 18 residues. Trimming cost V 2 bases and J 0 bases; bases outside gene matches: 10. The germline gives CDR1 SGHRS, CDR2 YFSETQ. CDR3 sequence (DNA): TGCGCCAGCAGCTTAGTGTCCGGGACAGGGGAAATGAACACTGAAGCTTTCTTT. The encoded protein is CASSLVSGTGEMNTEAFF. The full variable domain, with the rest looked up from reference TRBV5-1 and TRBJ1-1, is KAGVTQTPRYLIKTRGQQVTLSCSPISGHRSVSWYQQTPGQGLQFLFEYFSETQRNKGNFPGRFSGRQFSNSRSEMNVSTLELGDSALYLCASSLVSGTGEMNTEAFFGQGTRLTVV.

The V and J genes are TRBV11-2 and TRBJ2-5; weak D call: TRBD2 (5 bases). The DNA end is more similar to TRBJ2-1, so the J call may be wrong. The CDR3 consists of 13 residues. The V gene's germline CDR1 is SGHAT and CDR2 FQNNGV. CDR3: CASSLLGSVEQFF. The CDR3, as DNA: TGTGCCAGCAGCTTATTGGGGAGTGTTGAGCAGTTCTTC.

This clonotype came up a few times. The rearrangement joins TRBV20-1 to TRBJ2-7; no firm D call. The CDR3 spans 14 residues. The V end was cut by 0 bases, the J end by 1 base, with 10 bases between. Germline V CDR1 and CDR2: DFQATT, SNEGSKA (reference sequence). Here the CDR3 DNA reads TGCAGTGCTAGAGACCCAGGCTTTTCCTACGAGCAGTACTTC. Translated: CSARDPGFSYEQYF.